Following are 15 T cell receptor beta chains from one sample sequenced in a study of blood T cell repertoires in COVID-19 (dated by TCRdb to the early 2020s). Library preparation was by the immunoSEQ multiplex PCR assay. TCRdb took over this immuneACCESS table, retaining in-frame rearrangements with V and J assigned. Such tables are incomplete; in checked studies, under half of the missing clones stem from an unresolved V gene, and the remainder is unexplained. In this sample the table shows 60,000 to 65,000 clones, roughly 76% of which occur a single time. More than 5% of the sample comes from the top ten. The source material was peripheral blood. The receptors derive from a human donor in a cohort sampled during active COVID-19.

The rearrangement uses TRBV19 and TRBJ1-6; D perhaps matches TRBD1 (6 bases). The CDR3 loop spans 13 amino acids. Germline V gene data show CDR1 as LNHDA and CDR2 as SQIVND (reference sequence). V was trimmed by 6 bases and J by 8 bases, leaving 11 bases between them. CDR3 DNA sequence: TGTGCCAGTAGGTTCAGGGGTGATTCACCCCTCCACTTT. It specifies CASRFRGDSPLHF.

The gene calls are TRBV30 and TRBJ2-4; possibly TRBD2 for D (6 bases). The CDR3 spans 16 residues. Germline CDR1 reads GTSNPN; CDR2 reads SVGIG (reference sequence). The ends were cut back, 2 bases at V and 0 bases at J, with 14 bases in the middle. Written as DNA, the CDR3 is TGTGCCTGGAGTCTCGGGGGTTTCCTAGCCAAAAACATTCAGTACTTC. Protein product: CAWSLGGFLAKNIQYF.

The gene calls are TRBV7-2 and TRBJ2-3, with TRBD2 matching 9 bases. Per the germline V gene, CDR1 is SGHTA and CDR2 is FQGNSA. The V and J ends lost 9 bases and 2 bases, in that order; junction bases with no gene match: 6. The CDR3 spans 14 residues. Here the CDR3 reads CASRSGGYTDTQYF. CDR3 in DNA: TGTGCCAGTCGGAGCGGGGGGTACACAGATACGCAGTATTTT.

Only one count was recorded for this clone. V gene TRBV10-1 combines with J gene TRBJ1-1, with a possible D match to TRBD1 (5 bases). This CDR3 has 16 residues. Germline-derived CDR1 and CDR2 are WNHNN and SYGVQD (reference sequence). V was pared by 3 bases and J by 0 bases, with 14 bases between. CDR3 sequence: CASSEGGARVNTEAFF. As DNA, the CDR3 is TGCGCCAGCAGTGAAGGAGGGGCCAGAGTGAACACTGAAGCTTTCTTT.

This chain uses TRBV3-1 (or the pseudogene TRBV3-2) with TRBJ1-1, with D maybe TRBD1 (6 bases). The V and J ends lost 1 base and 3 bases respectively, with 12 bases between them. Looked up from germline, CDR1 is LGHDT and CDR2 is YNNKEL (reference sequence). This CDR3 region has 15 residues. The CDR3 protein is CASSQARNRDTEAFF. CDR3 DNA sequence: TGTGCCAGCAGCCAAGCTCGTAACAGGGACACTGAAGCTTTCTTT.

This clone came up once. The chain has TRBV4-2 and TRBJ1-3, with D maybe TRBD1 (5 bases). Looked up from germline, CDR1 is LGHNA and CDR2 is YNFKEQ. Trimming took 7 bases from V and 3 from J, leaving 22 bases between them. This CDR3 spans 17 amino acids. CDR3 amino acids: CASTLGRQGVYGNTIYF. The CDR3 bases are TGTGCCAGCACCCTAGGGAGGCAAGGGGTATATGGAAACACCATATATTTT.

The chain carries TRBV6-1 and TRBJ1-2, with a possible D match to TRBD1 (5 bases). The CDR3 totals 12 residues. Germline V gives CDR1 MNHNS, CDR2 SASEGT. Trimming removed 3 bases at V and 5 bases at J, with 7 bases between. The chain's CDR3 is CASSDRQYGYTF. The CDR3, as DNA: TGTGCCAGCAGTGATAGACAGTATGGCTACACCTTC.

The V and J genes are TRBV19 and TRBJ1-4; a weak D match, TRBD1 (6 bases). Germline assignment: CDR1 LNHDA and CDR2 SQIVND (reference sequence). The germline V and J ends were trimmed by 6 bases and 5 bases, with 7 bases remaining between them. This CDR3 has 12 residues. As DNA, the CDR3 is TGTGCCAGTAGACAGGGCAATGAAAAACTGTTTTTT. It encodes CASRQGNEKLFF.

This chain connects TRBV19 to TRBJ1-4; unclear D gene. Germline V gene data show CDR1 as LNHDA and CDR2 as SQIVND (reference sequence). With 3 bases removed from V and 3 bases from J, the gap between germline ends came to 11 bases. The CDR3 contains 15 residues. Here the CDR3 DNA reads TGTGCCAGTAGTATCAAGATCGGAGCTAATGAAAAACTGTTTTTT. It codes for CASSIKIGANEKLFF.

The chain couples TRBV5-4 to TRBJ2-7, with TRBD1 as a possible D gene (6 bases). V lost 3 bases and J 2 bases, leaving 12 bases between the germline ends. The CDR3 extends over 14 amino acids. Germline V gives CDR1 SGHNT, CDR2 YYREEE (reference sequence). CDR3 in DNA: TGTGCCAGCAGCTCCCCAGGGGCCCCCTACGAGCAGTACTTC. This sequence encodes CASSSPGAPYEQYF. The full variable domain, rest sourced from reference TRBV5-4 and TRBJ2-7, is ETGVTQSPTHLIKTRGQQVTLRCSSQSGHNTVSWYQQALGQGPQFIFQYYREEENGRGNFPPRFSGLQFPNYSSELNVNALELDDSALYLCASSSPGAPYEQYFGPGTRLTVT.

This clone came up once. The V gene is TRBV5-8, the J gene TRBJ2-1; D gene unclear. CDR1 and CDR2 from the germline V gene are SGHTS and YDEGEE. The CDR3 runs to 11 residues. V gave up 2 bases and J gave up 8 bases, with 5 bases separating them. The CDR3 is CASSFADEQFF. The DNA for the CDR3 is TGTGCCAGCAGCTTTGCAGATGAGCAGTTCTTC.

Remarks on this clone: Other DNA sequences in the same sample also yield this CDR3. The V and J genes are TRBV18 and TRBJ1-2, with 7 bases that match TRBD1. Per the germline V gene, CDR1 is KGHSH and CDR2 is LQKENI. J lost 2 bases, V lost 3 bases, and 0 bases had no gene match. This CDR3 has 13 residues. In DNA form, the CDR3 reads TGTGCCAGCTCACCGGACAGGAACTATGGCTACACCTTC. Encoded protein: CASSPDRNYGYTF.

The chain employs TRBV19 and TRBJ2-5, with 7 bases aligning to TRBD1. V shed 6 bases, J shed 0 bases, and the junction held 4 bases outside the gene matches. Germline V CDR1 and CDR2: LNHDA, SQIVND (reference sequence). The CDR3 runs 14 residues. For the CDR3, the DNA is TGTGCCAGTAGAGGGACAGAGTACCAAGAGACCCAGTACTTC. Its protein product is CASRGTEYQETQYF.

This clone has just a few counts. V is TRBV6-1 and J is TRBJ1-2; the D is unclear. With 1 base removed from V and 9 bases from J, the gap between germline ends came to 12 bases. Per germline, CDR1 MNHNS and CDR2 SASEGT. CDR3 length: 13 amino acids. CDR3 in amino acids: CASSEGQRLSYTF. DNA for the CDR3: TGTGCCAGCAGTGAAGGGCAGCGTCTAAGCTACACCTTC.

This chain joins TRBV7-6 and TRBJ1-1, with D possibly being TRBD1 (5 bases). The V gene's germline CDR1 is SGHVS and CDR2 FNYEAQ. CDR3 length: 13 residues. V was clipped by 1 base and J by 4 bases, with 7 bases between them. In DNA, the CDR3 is TGTGCCAGCAGCTTAGGACAGAGCACTGAAGCTTTCTTT. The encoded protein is CASSLGQSTEAFF.